This TCR beta chain was documented in a study of preoperative IRX-2 immunotherapy in early breast cancer. Assay used: immunoSEQ multiplex PCR; TCRdb lists only in-frame clones, some missing. The sample holds under 35,000 clones, under 90% seen once. Treatment defined: preoperative locoregional IRX-2 cytokine immunotherapy. This phase Ib study tested locoregional IRX-2 cytokine immunotherapy given before surgery. This clonotype originated in a human donor with breast cancer. The sample was taken from a patient treated with IRX-2 immunotherapy.

The CDR3 region is CASSIGTGGVETQYF. The CDR3 region has the DNA TGTGCCAGTAGTATAGGAACAGGGGGCGTTGAGACCCAGTACTTC. The J gene is TRBJ2-5, the V gene TRBV19, with 9 nucleotides matching TRBD1. V lost 1 base and J lost 5; bases outside the gene matches: 5. Germline V gene data show CDR1 as LNHDA and CDR2 as SQIVND (reference sequence). The CDR3 is made up of 15 amino acids.